This T cell receptor (beta chain) was sequenced during a study of shared clonotypes between healthy human individuals. Turning to the study itself: There were three CD4 naive, three CD4 memory, two CD8 naive and one CD8 memory plates per donor. General study results and limits: On the whole, naive subsets had larger estimated richness than memory subsets had.

V lost 3 bases, J lost 4 bases, and 12 bases lay in between. Germline lookup yields CDR1 ENHRY and CDR2 SYGVKD. The CDR3 loop spans 15 amino acids. All donors were Caucasian adults living in Nashville, Tennessee. Concerning this clone: Its antigen is as yet unknown.

It was about 210 ng DNA, 30,000 or so T cell genomes, that sorted-subset replicate PCRs used. Here immunoSEQ multiplex PCR was the method, and the copy in TCRdb shows in-frame clones only, minus some. This repertoire shows some 2 million clones, 95% found once; its top ten account for 0.13%. The sequence derives from a young man in good health. Sequencing used naive CD4+ T cells sorted from blood. Subset defined: CD45RA+ positively selected. The V and J genes are TRBV10-3 and TRBJ1-4; the D gene is possibly TRBD1 (5 bases). CDR3 bases: TGTGCCATCAGTGAATACGGGGGTAGTAATGAAAAACTGTTTTTT. Translated, it gives CAISEYGGSNEKLFF.